One and the same sample provided the 21 T cell receptor beta chains below, sequenced in a study of T-cell reconstitution after alpha-beta-depleted transplantation in children. The TCRbeta library incorporated unique molecular identifiers. A single record per CDR3 protein comes from TCRdb applying MiXCR to the PCR reads. The table records more than 250,000 distinct CDR3 sequences, more than 9% of them present only once. The sequences come from PBMCs from the stem cell graft donor, collected from the stem cell graft. The receptors derive from a human donor who donated a stem cell graft to a child with SCID.

V is TRBV5-1 and J is TRBJ2-7, with a tentative D call TRBD1 (6 bases). Germline CDR1 reads SGHRS; CDR2 reads YFSETQ. The CDR3 covers 14 residues. V was shortened by 3 bases and J by 2 bases, with 12 bases between the two germline ends. The CDR3 loop is CASSWGQRTYEQYF. The CDR3 nucleotides read TGCGCCAGCAGCTGGGGACAAAGGACCTACGAGCAGTACTTC.

This chain uses TRBV20-1 with TRBJ1-1; D remains unclear. The CDR3 runs to 13 residues. V gave up 1 base and J gave up 1 base, with 7 bases separating them. Germline V lookup: CDR1 DFQATT, CDR2 SNEGSKA (reference sequence). CDR3 sequence: CSARAPGNTEAFF. The CDR3 nucleotides are TGCAGTGCTAGAGCCCCAGGGAACACTGAAGCTTTCTTT.

The gene calls are TRBV11-3 and TRBJ2-7; no definite D call. The CDR3 is 12 residues long. V was cut by 5 bases and J by 0 bases, with 5 bases left in between. In germline, CDR1 is SGHNT, CDR2 YENEEA. CDR3 amino acids: CASSHNSYEQYF. DNA for the CDR3: TGTGCCAGCAGCCACAACTCCTACGAGCAGTACTTC.

Only a few counts were recorded for this clonotype. This chain uses TRBV20-1 with TRBJ2-5; 14 bases line up with TRBD2. The CDR3 spans 15 residues. J lost 4 bases, V lost 3 bases, and 4 bases had no gene match. Germline loops: CDR1 DFQATT, CDR2 SNEGSKA (reference sequence). The CDR3 DNA follows: TGCAGTGCTAGTCGGACTAGCGGGGGGCCAGAGACCCAGTACTTC. Translated, it gives CSASRTSGGPETQYF.

The chain has TRBV20-1 and TRBJ2-3, with 9 positions matching TRBD2. Germline values: CDR1 DFQATT, CDR2 SNEGSKA (reference sequence). V lost 5 bases to trimming and J lost 4 bases; unmatched junction nucleotides: 19. This CDR3 has 18 residues. The CDR3 loop is CSAEGAVGAGGPSDTQYF. The CDR3 DNA reads TGCAGTGCTGAAGGGGCCGTGGGAGCGGGGGGCCCGTCAGATACGCAGTATTTT.

In this sample, this clonotype turned up many times. V gene TRBV13 combines with J gene TRBJ2-7; 8 positions match TRBD1. V shed 3 bases and J 5 bases; nucleotides not matched to a gene: 3. Germline V CDR1 and CDR2: PRHDT, FYEKMQ (reference sequence). This CDR3 has 13 residues. The CDR3 DNA reads TGTGCCAGCAGCTTCAGGGGGCTCAACGAGCAGTACTTC. This translates into CASSFRGLNEQYF.

The V and J genes are TRBV7-8 and TRBJ2-2; possibly TRBD1 for D (6 bases). Trimming took off 5 bases at V and 8 bases at J, with 15 bases between the two ends. CDR3 length equals 14 residues. Germline V CDR1 and CDR2: SGHVS, FQNEAQ. The CDR3: CASSIPGVWGELFF. CDR3 DNA: TGTGCCAGCAGCATTCCAGGGGTCTGGGGGGAGCTGTTTTTT.

There are many counts of this clonotype. The chain has TRBV4-1 and TRBJ1-1; D gene unclear. This CDR3 spans 15 amino acids. The V end lost 2 bases, the J end lost 1 base, and 11 bases lay between the germline ends. The germline V gene encodes CDR1 MGHRA and CDR2 YSYEKL. CDR3 sequence: CASSQWAAENTEAFF. The CDR3 coding sequence is TGCGCCAGCAGCCAATGGGCAGCCGAGAACACTGAAGCTTTCTTT.

The DNA of the CDR3 is TGTGCCAGCAATCGTCTCCCGGGAGCCCGAGAGCAGTTCTTC. It codes for CASNRLPGAREQFF. The chain is built from TRBV18 and TRBJ2-1, with D tentatively TRBD2 (6 bases). The CDR3 runs 14 residues. The V gene's germline CDR1 is KGHSH and CDR2 LQKENI. V dropped 8 bases and J dropped 10 bases, with 21 bases sitting between them.

The V call is TRBV28, the J call TRBJ1-4, with D possibly being TRBD1 (5 bases). Trimming pared 6 bases from V and 6 bases from J, leaving 14 bases between. This CDR3 is 14 amino acids long. CDR1 is MDHEN and CDR2 is SYDVKM in the germline V gene. CDR3 loop: CASRNQGGDEKLFF. CDR3 coding DNA: TGTGCCAGCAGAAATCAGGGAGGTGATGAAAAACTGTTTTTT.

Only a few counts were recorded for this clonotype. The rearrangement joins TRBV5-1 to TRBJ2-3; perhaps TRBD2 as D (6 bases). Trimming pared 4 bases from V and 0 bases from J, leaving 15 bases between. CDR1 SGHRS and CDR2 YFSETQ come from the germline V gene. This CDR3 spans 16 amino acids. The CDR3 region is CASSTPRDWSTDTQYF. CDR3 DNA: TGCGCCAGCAGCACTCCCCGGGACTGGAGCACAGATACGCAGTATTTT.

The CDR3 DNA sequence: TGTGCCAGCAGTTCCACCCCCCCGGGGGCGCCGAACACGGATACGCAGTATTTT. Translating gives CASSSTPPGAPNTDTQYF. This chain links TRBV6-2 or TRBV6-3 with TRBJ2-3; D might be TRBD1 or TRBD2, each matching 6 bases. There are 18 residues in the CDR3. Trimming took off 4 bases at V and 6 bases at J, with 26 bases between the two ends. Germline values: CDR1 MNHEY, CDR2 SVGEGT.

Many counts were recorded for this clonotype. This chain connects TRBV19 to TRBJ2-5; unclear D gene. The length of the CDR3 is 15 residues. The V end lost 4 bases, the J end lost 4 bases, and 16 bases lay between the germline ends. Germline CDR1 is LNHDA and CDR2 is SQIVND (reference sequence). CDR3 amino acids: CASSTRRGTRETQYF. Here the CDR3 DNA reads TGTGCCAGTAGTACCCGACGAGGAACACGAGAGACCCAGTACTTC.

A few counts support this clonotype. This chain connects TRBV20-1 to TRBJ2-6; D ambiguous. CDR1 and CDR2 from the germline V gene are DFQATT and SNEGSKA (reference sequence). This CDR3 region has 15 residues. The V and J ends lost 5 bases and 2 bases respectively, with 13 bases between them. CDR3 coding DNA: TGCAGTGCTGAAAGGGTCTTGACTGGGGCCAACGTCCTGACTTTC. Amino acid sequence: CSAERVLTGANVLTF.

Note on this clonotype: Since a much larger clone is just one base distant, this may be a read error. This chain connects TRBV7-9 to TRBJ2-1, with 14 bases that match TRBD2. V lost 5 bases to trimming and J lost 6 bases; unmatched junction nucleotides: 3. The CDR3 sequence is 15 residues long. Germline CDR1 SEHNR, CDR2 FQNEAQ (reference sequence). CDR3 residues: CASSAGTSGGNEQFF. The CDR3 DNA is TGTGCCAGCAGCGCCGGGACTAGCGGGGGCAATGAGCAGTTCTTC.

CDR3 amino acids: CASSLQTLMGYGYTF. CDR3 bases: TGTGCCAGCAGCTTACAGACCCTGATGGGCTATGGCTACACCTTC. The rearrangement joins TRBV7-9 to TRBJ1-2; D unresolved. CDR3 length equals 15 residues. Trimming removed 2 bases at V and 4 bases at J, with 14 bases between. Germline V gene data show CDR1 as SEHNR and CDR2 as FQNEAQ (reference sequence).

The chain links TRBV9 to TRBJ2-1; perhaps TRBD2 as D (6 bases). This CDR3 spans 16 amino acids. Trimming took off 0 bases at V and 4 bases at J, with 14 bases between the two ends. CDR1 SGDLS and CDR2 YYNGEE come from the germline V gene. The DNA of the CDR3 is TGTGCCAGCAGCGTAGCTGAACGGGGGAGGTACAATGAGCAGTTCTTC. Encoded protein: CASSVAERGRYNEQFF.

This clonotype was counted a few times. The chain carries TRBV27 and TRBJ2-7, with 8 bases that match TRBD2. J was trimmed by 0 bases and V by 11 bases; bases with no gene match: 6. Per germline, CDR1 MNHEY and CDR2 SMNVEV (reference sequence). This CDR3 region has 13 residues. The CDR3 sequence: CACGGPSSYEQYF. CDR3 nucleotides: TGTGCCTGCGGGGGGCCGAGCTCCTACGAGCAGTACTTC.

This clonotype was counted once. The chain combines TRBV5-1 with TRBJ2-1; D is perhaps TRBD1 (6 bases). Germline CDR1 reads SGHRS; CDR2 reads YFSETQ. This CDR3 comprises 15 residues. Trimming stripped 5 bases from V and 6 bases from J, with 18 bases between. The chain's CDR3 is CASRSRDTYPNEQFF. The CDR3 DNA sequence: TGCGCCAGCAGGTCAAGGGACACTTACCCCAATGAGCAGTTCTTC.

This rearrangement joins TRBV5-1 to TRBJ2-5; D is ambiguous. Per germline, CDR1 SGHRS and CDR2 YFSETQ. This CDR3 region has 15 residues. Trimming cost V 4 bases and J 2 bases, with 15 bases left between them. This chain's CDR3 is CASSLGTARQETQYF. The DNA for the CDR3 is TGCGCCAGCAGCCTAGGAACAGCCAGACAAGAGACCCAGTACTTC.

There are a few counts of this clonotype. The V and J genes are TRBV27 and TRBJ1-1; a weak D match, TRBD1 (5 bases). Trimming shortened V by 6 bases and J by 8 bases, and 16 bases separated the two germline ends. Germline assignment: CDR1 MNHEY and CDR2 SMNVEV (reference sequence). This CDR3 is built from 13 residues. The CDR3 DNA is TGTGCCAGCAGCTCTCGGTTACAGGCGGAAGCTTTCTTT. This codes for CASSSRLQAEAFF.